Each of the 21 T cell receptor beta chains below was sequenced from the same sample in a study of cytomegalovirus exposure and HLA in healthy donors. The PCR was carried out with 60 Vbeta primers and 13 Jbeta primers. Sequenced by immunoSEQ multiplex PCR; TCRdb stores in-frame clones only, minus some. Of around 130,000 clones listed, roughly 80% were seen once; the top ten hold roughly 1.1%. The sequenced sample was PBMCs. These TCRs come from a boy under 18 in good health and CMV-seronegative.

The chain links TRBV28 to TRBJ1-5; 12 nucleotides align to TRBD1. The CDR3 totals 14 residues. Looked up from germline, CDR1 is MDHEN and CDR2 is SYDVKM. Losses at the gene ends were 8 bases for V and 6 bases for J; bases not matched to a gene: 5. CDR3 amino acids: CASPGQGAGQPQHF. The DNA of the CDR3 is TGTGCCAGCCCGGGACAGGGGGCGGGTCAGCCCCAGCATTTT.

The V and J genes are TRBV7-9 and TRBJ2-7, with 9 bases aligning to TRBD2. The junction had 10 bases not matched to a gene; V was cut back by 2 bases and J by 2 bases. This CDR3 has 17 amino acids. CDR1 is SEHNR, CDR2 FQNEAQ, per germline (reference sequence). The CDR3 sequence is CASSLSTREREAYEQYF. Written as DNA, the CDR3 is TGTGCCAGCAGCTTATCTACTCGGGAGCGGGAGGCCTACGAGCAGTACTTC.

V is TRBV4-3 and J is TRBJ2-5, with TRBD2 as a possible D gene (6 bases). CDR1 and CDR2 from the germline V gene are LGHNA and YSLEER. V was pared by 3 bases and J by 1 base, with 12 bases between. CDR3 length: 15 amino acids. CDR3 nucleotides: TGCGCCAGCAGCCAGGAGCCGGGACTCCAAGAGACCCAGTACTTC. Its protein product is CASSQEPGLQETQYF.

This chain joins TRBV4-1 and TRBJ1-1, with D unclear. V lost 3 bases and J lost 6, with 14 bases in between. This CDR3 is built from 14 residues. CDR1 is MGHRA and CDR2 is YSYEKL in the germline V gene. The CDR3 loop is CASSQIEGSPEAFF. CDR3 in DNA: TGCGCCAGCAGCCAGATCGAAGGGAGCCCTGAAGCTTTCTTT.

This sequence joins TRBV6-1 and TRBJ1-5, with TRBD1 matching over 9 bases. Trimming at V came to 8 bases and at J to 6 bases, leaving 8 bases not matched to a gene. CDR3 length: 14 amino acids. Germline V gene sequence: CDR1 MNHNS, CDR2 SASEGT. CDR3 DNA sequence: TGTGCCAGCGGCAAGGACAGGGGCTTTCAGCCCCAGCATTTT. Its translation is CASGKDRGFQPQHF.

This chain connects TRBV5-1 to TRBJ2-7, with TRBD2 identical over 10 bases. CDR3 length: 14 amino acids. The trim removed 1 base at V and 3 bases at J, leaving 1 base unmatched. Germline values: CDR1 SGHRS, CDR2 YFSETQ. The CDR3 region has the DNA TGCGCCAGCAGCTTGCTAGCGGGAGACTACGAGCAGTACTTC. Amino acid sequence: CASSLLAGDYEQYF. Full variable domain (remainder filled in from reference TRBV5-1 and TRBJ2-7): KAGVTQTPRYLIKTRGQQVTLSCSPISGHRSVSWYQQTPGQGLQFLFEYFSETQRNKGNFPGRFSGRQFSNSRSEMNVSTLELGDSALYLCASSLLAGDYEQYFGPGTRLTVT.

The CDR3 coding sequence is TGCAGCGTTGAAAAAGGCGAGGGTTCCGTCCACAATGAGCAGTTCTTC. Its translation is CSVEKGEGSVHNEQFF. The chain combines TRBV29-1 with TRBJ2-1; D possibly corresponds to TRBD2 (5 bases). This CDR3 contains 16 residues. Germline V lookup: CDR1 SQVTM, CDR2 ANQGSEA. V gave up 2 bases and J gave up 5 bases, with 19 bases separating them.

The chain combines TRBV7-6 with TRBJ2-1; 7 nucleotides match TRBD1. The germline CDR1 and CDR2 sequences are SGHVS and FNYEAQ. Trimming removed 5 bases from V and 2 bases from J; junction bases left unmatched: 12. This CDR3 spans 17 amino acids. The CDR3 spells CASSPGGLHLTYNEQFF. The CDR3 DNA sequence: TGTGCCAGCAGCCCAGGGGGTCTCCATCTTACCTACAATGAGCAGTTCTTC.

This clone was recorded a few times. The chain links TRBV5-6 to TRBJ1-1; TRBD1 aligns across 9 bases. This CDR3 is 14 amino acids long. Germline trimming cut 0 bases from V and 8 bases from J; bases unmatched to any gene: 5. The V gene's germline CDR1 is SGHDT and CDR2 YYEEEE. CDR3 residues: CASSLALDRGEAFF. CDR3 nucleotide sequence: TGTGCCAGCAGCTTGGCCCTGGACAGGGGCGAAGCTTTCTTT. Full variable domain (missing parts from reference TRBV5-6 and TRBJ1-1): DAGVTQSPTHLIKTRGQQVTLRCSPKSGHDTVSWYQQALGQGPQFIFQYYEEEERQRGNFPDRFSGHQFPNYSSELNVNALLLGDSALYLCASSLALDRGEAFFGQGTRLTVV.

V is TRBV10-3 and J is TRBJ2-2; TRBD1 matches 9 bases. V was pared by 6 bases and J by 7 bases, with 9 bases of the junction left unmatched. In germline, CDR1 is ENHRY, CDR2 SYGVKD. The CDR3 loop spans 15 amino acids. CDR3 sequence reads: CAIRGTGLSFGELFF. CDR3 DNA sequence: TGTGCCATCAGGGGGACAGGGCTTTCTTTCGGGGAGCTGTTTTTT.

The J gene is TRBJ2-1, the V gene TRBV19; 14 positions match TRBD2. The CDR3 extends over 17 amino acids. V shed 8 bases, J shed 1 base, and the junction held 7 bases outside the gene matches. Germline V gene sequence: CDR1 LNHDA, CDR2 SQIVND (reference sequence). The CDR3 DNA is TGTGCCAGTGCCCGATGGACTAGCGGGAGGTCCTACAATGAGCAGTTCTTC. Protein sequence: CASARWTSGRSYNEQFF.

The V call is TRBV2, the J call TRBJ1-5, with a tentative D call TRBD1 (6 bases). Germline CDR1 SNHLY, CDR2 FYNNEI. Trimming pared 8 bases from V and 4 bases from J, leaving 12 bases between. The CDR3 is 13 amino acids. The CDR3: CASHNRENQPQHF. The CDR3 DNA reads TGTGCCAGCCACAACAGGGAAAATCAGCCCCAGCATTTT.

CDR3 region: CASSLGAAPLYEQYF. DNA for the CDR3: TGCGCCAGCAGCTTGGGAGCCGCCCCGCTCTACGAGCAGTACTTC. This chain uses TRBV5-1 with TRBJ2-7; D not certain. Trimming stripped 0 bases from V and 3 bases from J, with 13 bases between. The germline CDR1 and CDR2 sequences are SGHRS and YFSETQ. There are 15 residues in the CDR3.

This chain links TRBV30 with TRBJ2-6; perhaps TRBD1 as D (6 bases). This CDR3 comprises 13 residues. Germline-derived CDR1 and CDR2 are GTSNPN and SVGIG (reference sequence). V lost 8 bases and J 0 bases, leaving 8 bases between the germline ends. DNA for the CDR3: TGTGCCGAACAGGGCTCTGGGGCCAACGTCCTGACTTTC. Its translation is CAEQGSGANVLTF.

The V call is TRBV7-9, the J call TRBJ2-2; tentatively, D is TRBD2 (6 bases). V was shortened by 5 bases and J by 6 bases, with 10 bases between the two germline ends. The CDR3 is 13 amino acids. CDR1 and CDR2 (germline): SEHNR, FQNEAQ (reference sequence). CDR3 protein: CASSELAPGELFF. The CDR3 DNA follows: TGTGCCAGCAGCGAACTAGCCCCCGGGGAGCTGTTTTTT.

This clone turned up a few times. The DNA for the CDR3 is TGTGCCAGCAGCGTGGGACTAGCGGGCCCTCCCTACGAGCAGTACTTC. Protein sequence: CASSVGLAGPPYEQYF. This sequence joins TRBV9 and TRBJ2-7; 12 bases agree with TRBD2. J lost 2 bases, V lost 2 bases, and 5 bases had no gene match. This CDR3 has 16 residues. CDR1 SGDLS and CDR2 YYNGEE come from the germline V gene. The full variable domain, with the rest looked up from reference TRBV9 and TRBJ2-7, is DSGVTQTPKHLITATGQRVTLRCSPRSGDLSVYWYQQSLDQGLQFLIQYYNGEERAKGNILERFSAQQFPDLHSELNLSSLELGDSALYFCASSVGLAGPPYEQYFGPGTRLTVT.

This clone came up a few times. The chain carries TRBV7-9 and TRBJ1-2; TRBD1 matches at 7 bases. The CDR3 runs to 11 residues. Per germline, CDR1 SEHNR and CDR2 FQNEAQ (reference sequence). V shed 5 bases and J 8 bases; nucleotides not matched to a gene: 2. The DNA for the CDR3 is TGTGCCAGCAGCACAGGGGAAGGCTACACCTTC. It encodes CASSTGEGYTF.

This chain links TRBV5-4 with TRBJ1-1; 11 positions agree with TRBD1. CDR1 and CDR2 (germline): SGHNT, YYREEE (reference sequence). V shed 3 bases, J shed 7 bases, and the junction held 5 bases outside the gene matches. This CDR3 has 14 residues. The chain's CDR3 is CASSWGQGEGEAFF. CDR3 sequence (DNA): TGTGCCAGCAGCTGGGGACAGGGGGAAGGTGAAGCTTTCTTT.

The chain links TRBV27 to TRBJ1-1; possibly TRBD1 for D (6 bases). Germline V CDR1 and CDR2: MNHEY, SMNVEV (reference sequence). The CDR3 is made up of 13 amino acids. The ends were cut back, 7 bases at V and 3 bases at J, with 12 bases in the middle. As DNA, the CDR3 is TGTGCCAGCACTCCCGGGGGGCACACTGAAGCTTTCTTT. This gives the protein CASTPGGHTEAFF.

The chain has TRBV2 and TRBJ1-5; D not resolved. Germline V gene data show CDR1 as SNHLY and CDR2 as FYNNEI. This CDR3 spans 15 amino acids. The V and J ends lost 3 bases and 6 bases respectively, with 15 bases between them. CDR3 sequence: CASSETLEAGQPQHF. The CDR3 coding sequence is TGTGCCAGCAGTGAGACACTGGAGGCGGGTCAGCCCCAGCATTTT.

The J gene is TRBJ2-1, the V gene TRBV5-1; 14 nucleotides align to TRBD2. The CDR3 sequence is 13 residues long. The germline V gene encodes CDR1 SGHRS and CDR2 YFSETQ. J was trimmed by 12 bases and V by 4 bases; bases with no gene match: 3. The CDR3 sequence: CASSHGLAGGQFF. The DNA for the CDR3 is TGCGCCAGCAGCCACGGACTAGCGGGAGGGCAGTTCTTC.